One and the same sample provided the 16 T cell receptor beta chains below, sequenced in a study of shared clonotypes between healthy human individuals. The data were produced by immunoSEQ multiplex PCR, yet TCRdb's version contains in-frame clones alone and is incomplete. The data show about 2.4 million clones, roughly 93% seen once. Sample: naive CD4+ T cells from PBMCs. Specified subset: CD45RA+ positively selected. Every receptor here comes from a young man in good health. Some clones in this sample may be carry-over from other donors' samples.

The rearrangement links TRBV9 to TRBJ1-1; perhaps TRBD1 as D (6 bases). Germline V gives CDR1 SGDLS, CDR2 YYNGEE. The CDR3 is 15 amino acids. The V gene lost 4 bases and the J gene lost 4 bases, with 17 bases spanning the gap. The CDR3 bases are TGTGCCAGCAGCCCCACCCTCAGAGGGGGCACTGAAGCTTTCTTT. The encoded protein is CASSPTLRGGTEAFF.

This sequence joins TRBV5-1 and TRBJ2-3; D gene uncertain. Between the trimmed V and J ends, which lost 4 bases and 2 bases, there was a span of 14 bases. This CDR3 has 15 residues. Germline V gene data show CDR1 as SGHRS and CDR2 as YFSETQ. CDR3 protein: CASSPSGPYTDTQYF. CDR3 in DNA: TGCGCCAGCAGCCCGTCCGGCCCCTACACAGATACGCAGTATTTT.

This chain connects TRBV7-6 to TRBJ2-5, with 9 bases identical to TRBD2. Germline CDR1 is SGHVS and CDR2 is FNYEAQ. CDR3 length: 15 residues. V shed 1 base and J 2 bases; nucleotides not matched to a gene: 2. CDR3 sequence reads: CASSLGGRVQETQYF. The CDR3 DNA reads as TGTGCCAGCAGCTTAGGCGGGAGGGTACAAGAGACCCAGTACTTC.

The chain uses TRBV4-1 and TRBJ2-1, with 10 bases lining up with TRBD2. Germline CDR1 is MGHRA and CDR2 is YSYEKL. V dropped 4 bases and J dropped 2; count of bases not matched to a gene: 5. This CDR3 has 16 amino acids. The CDR3 loop reads CASSRPGLATYNEQFF. CDR3 DNA sequence: TGCGCCAGCAGCCGACCGGGACTAGCGACCTACAATGAGCAGTTCTTC.

The chain uses TRBV29-1 and TRBJ2-3; 11 nucleotides match TRBD1. The germline V gene encodes CDR1 SQVTM and CDR2 ANQGSEA. This CDR3 has 14 amino acids. Unmatched junction bases numbered 5, after V lost 5 bases and J lost 4 bases. The CDR3 DNA sequence: TGCAGCGTTCGTCGGACAGGGGGCTCAGATACGCAGTATTTT. The encoded protein is CSVRRTGGSDTQYF.

Remarks on this clone: Other DNA sequences in the sample encode the same CDR3. The chain combines TRBV4-1 with TRBJ2-1; D call uncertain. The CDR3 spans 17 residues. Germline values: CDR1 MGHRA, CDR2 YSYEKL. V was clipped by 2 bases and J by 0 bases, with 14 bases between them. DNA of the CDR3: TGCGCCAGCAGCCAACCGCGGACCGAGAGCTCCTACAATGAGCAGTTCTTC. Its protein product is CASSQPRTESSYNEQFF.

This sequence joins TRBV6-5 and TRBJ1-1; D is possibly TRBD1 (6 bases). The CDR3 consists of 13 residues. CDR1 and CDR2 (germline): MNHEY, SVGAGI. Trimming removed 7 bases at V and 4 bases at J, with 13 bases between. The CDR3 region has the DNA TGTGCCAGCACTCGGGGGGCGGGCACTGAAGCTTTCTTT. Protein product: CASTRGAGTEAFF.

Here the CDR3 DNA reads TGTGCCACAAGGACCGATACAGATACGCAGTATTTT. Its protein product is CATRTDTDTQYF. The chain couples TRBV19 to TRBJ2-3, with no clear D. Trimming shortened V by 10 bases and J by 3 bases, and 11 bases separated the two germline ends. Germline V CDR1 and CDR2: LNHDA, SQIVND (reference sequence). This CDR3 has 12 amino acids.

The chain employs TRBV19 and TRBJ2-2; 8 positions match TRBD2. Germline CDR1 reads LNHDA; CDR2 reads SQIVND (reference sequence). This CDR3 has 16 residues. V lost 7 bases and J lost 0; bases outside the gene matches: 7. The CDR3 reads CASKDLAGSNTGELFF. CDR3 DNA: TGTGCCAGTAAAGACTTAGCGGGGTCGAACACCGGGGAGCTGTTTTTT.

V gene TRBV10-3 combines with J gene TRBJ2-5; 10 positions agree with TRBD2. CDR1 is ENHRY, CDR2 SYGVKD, per germline. This CDR3 is built from 17 residues. V was clipped by 0 bases and J by 7 bases; unmatched bases: 11. CDR3 bases: TGTGCCATCAGTGAGTCGCCCGGAGCGGGAGGGCCTTCGACCCAGTACTTC. It encodes CAISESPGAGGPSTQYF.

The V call is TRBV10-1, the J call TRBJ2-3, with 10 bases that match TRBD2. From germline, CDR1 is WNHNN and CDR2 SYGVQD (reference sequence). The CDR3 extends over 16 amino acids. The junction had 6 bases not matched to a gene; V was cut back by 4 bases and J by 2 bases. The DNA of the CDR3 is TGCGCCAGCAGTGGGGGACTAGCGTACTACACAGATACGCAGTATTTT. It translates to CASSGGLAYYTDTQYF.

In the case of this clone: Other DNA sequences of this sample code for an identical CDR3. This chain uses TRBV5-1 with TRBJ2-1; D is unresolved. V was pared by 0 bases and J by 3 bases, with 7 bases between. This CDR3 has 14 residues. The germline V gene has CDR1 SGHRS and CDR2 YFSETQ. The CDR3 here is CASSLVLGYNEQFF. CDR3 in DNA: TGCGCCAGCAGCTTGGTTTTGGGCTACAATGAGCAGTTCTTC.

The rearrangement links TRBV6-5 to TRBJ1-2; 12 positions match TRBD1. The CDR3 extends over 16 amino acids. Germline CDR1 is MNHEY and CDR2 is SVGAGI. The V segment lost 2 bases and the J segment 5 bases; nucleotides outside the gene matches: 6. CDR3 in amino acids: CASSYGDRGRAYGYTF. CDR3 sequence (DNA): TGTGCCAGCAGTTACGGGGACAGGGGGCGCGCGTATGGCTACACCTTC.

The gene calls are TRBV5-5 and TRBJ2-7, with 7 bases lining up with TRBD1. V dropped 0 bases and J dropped 2; count of bases not matched to a gene: 5. The CDR3 contains 15 residues. Germline values: CDR1 SGHKS, CDR2 YYEKEE (reference sequence). CDR3 nucleotide sequence: TGTGCCAGCAGCTTGGTTACAGGGGTTCCCTACGAGCAGTACTTC. This translates into CASSLVTGVPYEQYF.

CDR3 region: CAWSAPRQGRPWVSGYTF. CDR3 in DNA: TGTGCCTGGAGTGCGCCCCGACAGGGGCGCCCATGGGTGTCTGGCTACACCTTC. V and J are TRBV30 and TRBJ1-2, with 8 bases aligning to TRBD1. There are 18 residues in the CDR3. Germline values: CDR1 GTSNPN, CDR2 SVGIG (reference sequence). V dropped 1 base and J dropped 7; count of bases not matched to a gene: 20.

The chain employs TRBV2 and TRBJ2-5; a possible D gene is TRBD2 (5 bases). The CDR3 is made up of 16 amino acids. CDR1 and CDR2 (germline): SNHLY, FYNNEI. V was pared by 6 bases and J by 0 bases, with 17 bases between. The CDR3 DNA follows: TGTGCCAGCAGCCGGGATCCCCCGGAGTACCAAGAGACCCAGTACTTC. Encoded protein: CASSRDPPEYQETQYF.